The subject of this entry is one T cell receptor beta chain. The clone's antigen remains unknown. Qualities for individual bases were not recorded, and no much larger clone is one base off. These data are taken from a study of T cell repertoires in cytomegalovirus infection (dated by TCRdb to between 2018 and 2021). As for the study more broadly: Peptide stimulations targeted recently identified HLA-C-restricted CMV epitopes, whose presentation resists viral immunomodulation, together with well-studied HLA-B-restricted epitopes. Because public TCR beta signatures pointed to carriage of CMV infection together with the matching HLA type, the HLA type of each donor mattered for the analysis.

The CDR3 spans 13 residues, from the cysteine through the phenylalanine. Only the CDR3 portion is preserved as DNA: 39 bases, with reading frame beginning at the first base. The V end gives up 6 bases and the J end 4 bases, leaving 6 bases in the junction not matched to a gene. The paper's findings and limits, for the study overall: Cumulative frequency of public TCR beta family members discriminated carriers of CMV infection plus the relevant HLA type in this cohort and an independent approximately 370-donor cohort. The ex vivo response was dominated by HLA-C-restricted CMV-specific TCR beta clonotypes, and the single most frequent clonotype in two of eight donors was supplied by these HLA-C-restricted clonotypes.

In light of the paper, this sample's treatment or condition label describes: in vitro stimulation with specific CMV peptide epitopes to enrich CMV-specific T cells. TCRdb names Illumina HiSeq 1500 as the instrument used. In-frame beta chains were kept once TCRdb had trimmed the public reads at Q25 with fastp and called clones with MiXCR. Here each entry gathers all rows of one CDR3 protein and keeps the most common genes and DNA. For this sample there are about 89,000 distinct CDR3 sequences; 25% to 30% appear just once. The ten largest account for about 72% of the sample. This receptor was obtained from a human donor in good health (CMV status not recorded). Some clones in this sample may be carry-over from other donors' samples. The sequence links TRBV12-3 or TRBV12-4 to TRBJ2-7; 7 bases in between match TRBD2. Sequences were derived from CD8+ T cells from cultured PBMCs, sampled from culture after CMV antigen stimulation. DNA sequence: TGTGCCAGCAGCTTGCTAGCGGCGTACGAGCAGTACTTC. Translated, it reads CASSLLAAYEQYF.